The 14 T cell receptor beta chains listed next were all sequenced from one sample in a study of blood T cell repertoires in COVID-19. Profiled with immunoSEQ multiplex PCR; TCRdb holds only in-frame clones, not every one. The repertoire includes approximately 300,000 clones, roughly 91% of them detected once, and about a tenth sits in the top ten. Source material: PBMCs or T cells enriched from blood (not recorded which). Every receptor here comes from a woman in her 30s who had recovered from COVID-19.

The chain combines TRBV6-5 with TRBJ1-3, with a weak D call TRBD1 (5 bases). Germline V lookup: CDR1 MNHEY, CDR2 SVGAGI. There are 14 residues in the CDR3. V gave up 6 bases and J gave up 0 bases, with 9 bases separating them. This chain's CDR3 is CASRQGPSGNTIYF. The CDR3 DNA reads as TGTGCCAGCAGGCAGGGTCCCTCTGGAAACACCATATATTTT.

CDR3 region: CASSLEPIQGYEQFF. CDR3 in DNA: TGCGCCAGCAGCCTCGAACCAATACAGGGCTATGAGCAGTTCTTC. This rearrangement joins TRBV5-1 to TRBJ2-1, with a tentative D call TRBD1 (6 bases). The V gene's germline CDR1 is SGHRS and CDR2 YFSETQ. The CDR3 runs to 15 residues. V was pared by 4 bases and J by 8 bases, with 19 bases between.

The chain has TRBV4-2 and TRBJ1-2, with D unclear. Germline lookup yields CDR1 LGHNA and CDR2 YNFKEQ. The CDR3 has 15 residues. The germline V and J ends were trimmed by 0 bases and 3 bases, with 11 bases remaining between them. DNA for the CDR3: TGTGCCAGCAGCCAAGATCGCCTGGAGGACTATGGCTACACCTTC. Protein: CASSQDRLEDYGYTF.

This clone was observed a single time. This chain joins TRBV18 and TRBJ2-5; 7 nucleotides agree with TRBD1. Germline CDR1 reads KGHSH; CDR2 reads LQKENI. Trimming cost V 4 bases and J 1 base; bases outside gene matches: 6. This CDR3 region has 15 residues. The CDR3 nucleotides are TGTGCCAGCTCACTAACGACAGGGCCCCAAGAGACCCAGTACTTC. Translation gives CASSLTTGPQETQYF. The variable domain in full, completed from reference TRBV18 and TRBJ2-5, reads NAGVMQNPRHLVRRRGQEARLRCSPMKGHSHVYWYRQLPEEGLKFMVYLQKENIIDESGMPKERFSAEFPKEGPSILRIQQVVRGDSAAYFCASSLTTGPQETQYFGPGTRLLVL.

A remark on this clone: A read error may account for a junction end that differs from germline. This chain links TRBV7-7 with TRBJ2-2; 14 positions match TRBD2. The length of the CDR3 is 17 residues. Germline CDR1 reads SSHAT; CDR2 reads FNYEAQ (reference sequence). The CDR3 sequence is CASSGGLAGAITGELFF. CDR3 bases: TGTGCTAGCAGCGGGGGACTAGCGGGAGCAATCACCGGGGAGCTGTTTTTT.

The chain has TRBV28 and TRBJ2-4; tentatively, D is TRBD1 (5 bases). The germline V gene has CDR1 MDHEN and CDR2 SYDVKM. V was clipped by 6 bases and J by 12 bases, with 15 bases between them. The length of the CDR3 is 12 residues. The CDR3, as DNA: TGTGCCAGCAGCGTCACAGGTCTCGATCAGTACTTC. Protein: CASSVTGLDQYF.

This chain uses TRBV3-1 (or the pseudogene TRBV3-2) with TRBJ1-1, with D maybe TRBD1 (5 bases). In germline, CDR1 is LGHDT, CDR2 YNNKEL (reference sequence). V was cut by 4 bases and J by 5 bases, with 14 bases left in between. The CDR3 has 14 residues. The CDR3 loop reads CASSLNAGDTEAFF. The DNA of the CDR3 is TGTGCCAGCAGCCTCAATGCGGGGGATACTGAAGCTTTCTTT.

A single count supports this clone. The rearrangement uses TRBV12-5 and TRBJ1-5; TRBD1 matches 9 bases. The V segment lost 1 base and the J segment 5 bases; nucleotides outside the gene matches: 9. This CDR3 has 17 amino acids. The V gene's germline CDR1 is LGHNT and CDR2 FRNRAP. In nucleotides, the CDR3 is TGTGCTAGTGGTTTGGGTTCGGGGGGACAGGGCTATCAGCCCCAGCATTTT. This gives the protein CASGLGSGGQGYQPQHF.

The gene calls are TRBV28 and TRBJ2-7, with D possibly being TRBD1 (7 bases). The V gene's germline CDR1 is MDHEN and CDR2 SYDVKM. The ends were cut back, 8 bases at V and 3 bases at J, with 14 bases in the middle. This CDR3 is built from 13 residues. CDR3 sequence (DNA): TGTGCCAGCGGAGGGGGCTGGGGCTACGAGCAGTACTTC. Amino acids: CASGGGWGYEQYF.

CDR3 coding DNA: TGTGCCAGCAGCCTAAATACCGGGACAGGGGATGAAAAACTGTTTTTT. Residues: CASSLNTGTGDEKLFF. The chain combines TRBV28 with TRBJ1-4, with 10 positions matching TRBD1. Germline-derived CDR1 and CDR2 are MDHEN and SYDVKM. The J segment lost 6 bases and the V segment lost 6 bases, leaving 10 bases of the junction unmatched. This CDR3 spans 16 amino acids.

The V gene is TRBV29-1, the J gene TRBJ2-3, with TRBD2 identical over 11 bases. The CDR3 consists of 16 residues. Trimming took 1 base from V and 2 from J; bases not matched to a gene: 5. The germline CDR1 and CDR2 sequences are SQVTM and ANQGSEA. The CDR3 DNA is TGCAGCGTTGAAGGAACTAGCGGGGGACCCACAGATACGCAGTATTTT. It is translated as CSVEGTSGGPTDTQYF.

The chain links TRBV21-1 to TRBJ2-3; the table's D call, TRBD1, has no DNA check behind it. TRBV21-1 is assigned pseudogene status. The CDR3 runs to 17 residues. The CDR3 DNA reads as TGTGCCAGCAGCCCCGGGACAGGGGGCGCGAGCACAGATACGCAGTATTTT. This translates into CASSPGTGGASTDTQYF.

This chain connects TRBV11-3 to TRBJ2-5, with a tentative D call TRBD1 (5 bases). The ends were cut back, 4 bases at V and 2 bases at J, with 23 bases in the middle. The germline gives CDR1 SGHNT, CDR2 YENEEA. The CDR3 sequence is 18 residues long. The DNA of the CDR3 is TGTGCCAGCAGCTCCTCCTGGGGCGTTAAGGGTTCGCAAGAGACCCAGTACTTC. It yields the protein CASSSSWGVKGSQETQYF.

The chain couples TRBV6-2 or TRBV6-3 to TRBJ2-5; D is undetermined. Germline CDR1 MNHEY, CDR2 SVGEGT. The V end was cut by 5 bases, the J end by 7 bases, with 20 bases between. The CDR3 length is 15 residues. For the CDR3, the DNA is TGTGCCAGCAGTCTGGGCACTCAGTTAGGTGGGACCCAGTACTTC. Its protein is CASSLGTQLGGTQYF.